These 17 T cell receptor beta chains originate from one sample sequenced in a study of response to subunit inactivated influenza vaccine. TCRdb reprocessed the RT-PCR reads via MiXCR and lists one record per CDR3 protein. The sample lists 630,000 or so distinct CDR3 sequences, less than 20% occurring once. Sequences were derived from PBMCs from blood, sampled about 12 days after vaccination. These receptors originate from a man between 50 and 59 years old who received an inactivated influenza vaccine.

V and J are TRBV24-1 and TRBJ2-2; D is possibly TRBD1 or TRBD2 (5 bases each). Trimming shortened V by 4 bases and J by 4 bases, and 21 bases separated the two germline ends. The CDR3 covers 18 residues. CDR1 and CDR2 (germline): KGHDR, SFDVKD. The CDR3, as DNA: TGTGCCACCAGTGACCGTACCTCGGGACGGATGAGCACCGGGGAGCTGTTTTTT. Translated, it gives CATSDRTSGRMSTGELFF.

This clonotype turned up a few times. This rearrangement joins TRBV5-6 to TRBJ2-3; D perhaps matches TRBD2 (7 bases). Between the trimmed V and J ends, which lost 0 bases and 2 bases, there was a span of 13 bases. Per the germline V gene, CDR1 is SGHDT and CDR2 is YYEEEE. The CDR3 is 16 amino acids. The CDR3 loop is CASSLAGGQDTDTQYF. The CDR3 DNA follows: TGTGCCAGCAGCTTGGCCGGGGGGCAAGACACAGATACGCAGTATTTT.

This clonotype has just a few counts. This chain joins TRBV6-5 and TRBJ1-1; the D gene is possibly TRBD1 (5 bases). Germline lookup yields CDR1 MNHEY and CDR2 SVGAGI. CDR3 length: 16 residues. Trimming removed 4 bases from V and 3 bases from J, with 18 bases in between. CDR3 bases: TGTGCCAGCAGTTGGGAAAAGGGGAGTGGTCACACTGAAGCTTTCTTT. Residues: CASSWEKGSGHTEAFF.

This chain joins TRBV9 and TRBJ2-3; perhaps TRBD2 as D (6 bases). The germline gives CDR1 SGDLS, CDR2 YYNGEE. V was pared by 0 bases and J by 2 bases, with 10 bases between. CDR3 length: 15 amino acids. The CDR3 reads CASSVVGGTTDTQYF. Here the CDR3 DNA reads TGTGCCAGCAGCGTAGTGGGGGGAACCACAGATACGCAGTATTTT.

The rearrangement uses TRBV10-3 and TRBJ2-1; 7 bases match TRBD1. The J segment lost 7 bases and the V segment lost 4 bases, leaving 13 bases of the junction unmatched. The CDR3 totals 16 residues. CDR1 ENHRY and CDR2 SYGVKD come from the germline V gene. The chain's CDR3 is CAISVSPVLGQNEQFF. DNA of the CDR3: TGTGCCATCAGTGTTTCCCCAGTGTTGGGACAGAATGAGCAGTTCTTC.

In its sample, this clonotype was seen a few times. The chain joins TRBV20-1 to TRBJ2-6; D is uncertain. The CDR3 totals 14 residues. V dropped 3 bases and J dropped 0 bases, with 6 bases sitting between them. Germline V lookup: CDR1 DFQATT, CDR2 SNEGSKA (reference sequence). The CDR3, as DNA: TGCAGTGCTAGGCGGAGCTCTGGGGCCAACGTCCTGACTTTC. Protein sequence: CSARRSSGANVLTF.

This rearrangement joins TRBV2 to TRBJ2-2; the D is unclear. The ends were cut back, 2 bases at V and 6 bases at J, with 16 bases in the middle. CDR3 size: 16 residues. Per the germline V gene, CDR1 is SNHLY and CDR2 is FYNNEI. The CDR3 reads CASSERRIRNAGELFF. The CDR3 nucleotides read TGTGCCAGCAGTGAAAGACGCATCCGAAACGCCGGGGAGCTGTTTTTT.

The rearrangement uses TRBV21-1 and TRBJ2-7; the D call of TRBD1 is as the table states it, not checked on the DNA. TRBV21-1 is recorded as a pseudogene. The CDR3 has 14 residues. CDR3 protein: CASSRDRDPYEQYF. The CDR3 DNA follows: TGTGCCAGCAGCCGGGACAGGGACCCCTACGAGCAGTACTTC.

The chain links TRBV6-1 to TRBJ2-7; possibly TRBD1 for D (6 bases). The CDR3 loop spans 13 amino acids. V lost 7 bases and J lost 2, with 12 bases in between. Germline CDR1 reads MNHNS; CDR2 reads SASEGT. CDR3 DNA sequence: TGTGCCAGCACCCAAGGGGGAACCTACGAGCAGTACTTC. It translates to CASTQGGTYEQYF.

This CDR3 is CASRPQTSYEQYF. The CDR3 bases are TGTGCCAGCAGACCACAGACGAGCTACGAGCAGTACTTC. This chain connects TRBV7-2 to TRBJ2-7; D is unclear. The V gene lost 6 bases and the J gene lost 3 bases, with 12 bases spanning the gap. Germline V lookup: CDR1 SGHTA, CDR2 FQGNSA. CDR3 length: 13 amino acids.

A few counts support this clonotype. The V call is TRBV29-1, the J call TRBJ2-1; D ambiguous. The V end was cut by 4 bases, the J end by 0 bases, with 10 bases between. This CDR3 comprises 14 residues. From germline, CDR1 is SQVTM and CDR2 ANQGSEA. CDR3 DNA: TGCAGCGTTGCTGCCTCCCGCTCCTACAATGAGCAGTTCTTC. This sequence encodes CSVAASRSYNEQFF.

The chain uses TRBV28 and TRBJ1-5; no definite D call. CDR1 is MDHEN, CDR2 SYDVKM, per germline. V was pared by 10 bases and J by 3 bases, with 13 bases between. The CDR3 loop spans 13 amino acids. The CDR3 region has the DNA TGTGCCATCATGAGCGGCTCCAATCAGCCCCAGCATTTT. Its protein is CAIMSGSNQPQHF.

The chain employs TRBV20-1 and TRBJ2-1, with 12 bases lining up with TRBD2. The CDR3 spans 15 residues. Trimming cost V 4 bases and J 7 bases; bases outside gene matches: 8. CDR1 is DFQATT, CDR2 SNEGSKA, per germline (reference sequence). For the CDR3, the DNA is TGCAGTGCTACCCCCACTAGCGGGAGGAGAAATGAGCAGTTCTTC. It is translated as CSATPTSGRRNEQFF.

The J gene is TRBJ2-1, the V gene TRBV24-1, with a weak D call TRBD1 (5 bases). Trimming cost V 4 bases and J 2 bases, with 17 bases left between them. Germline loops: CDR1 KGHDR, CDR2 SFDVKD. The CDR3 consists of 17 residues. CDR3 nucleotides: TGTGCCACCAGTGAAACTGATATGGGGCCAACCTACAATGAGCAGTTCTTC. Its protein is CATSETDMGPTYNEQFF.

This chain uses TRBV7-8 with TRBJ2-1; D not resolved. The germline V gene has CDR1 SGHVS and CDR2 FQNEAQ. There are 13 residues in the CDR3. Between the trimmed V and J ends, which lost 3 bases and 10 bases, there was a span of 13 bases. The CDR3 coding sequence is TGTGCCAGCAGCTTCCGGAGTGGCAGGGAGCAGTTCTTC. Protein: CASSFRSGREQFF. Combining the CDR3 with reference TRBV7-8 and TRBJ2-1 gives the whole variable domain GAGVSQSPRYKVAKRGQDVALRCDPISGHVSLFWYQQALGQGPEFLTYFQNEAQLDKSGLPSDRFFAERPEGSVSTLKIQRTQQEDSAVYLCASSFRSGREQFFGPGTRLTVL.

This clonotype was counted between two and nine times. The chain couples TRBV7-2 to TRBJ2-1; the D gene could be TRBD1 or TRBD2 (5 bases each). Germline CDR1 is SGHTA and CDR2 is FQGNSA. V shed 5 bases and J shed 2 bases, with 13 bases lying between them. This CDR3 comprises 15 residues. For the CDR3, the DNA is TGTGCCAGCAGCACTCGATGGGGACCCTACAATGAGCAGTTCTTC. Protein: CASSTRWGPYNEQFF.

The J gene is TRBJ2-7, the V gene TRBV11-1; D is ambiguous. From germline, CDR1 is SGHAT and CDR2 FQDESV (reference sequence). This CDR3 contains 18 residues. Trimming stripped 5 bases from V and 0 bases from J, with 23 bases between. Here the CDR3 reads CASSLTLRRGNLSYEQYF. CDR3 nucleotide sequence: TGTGCCAGCAGCCTCACCCTCCGCCGCGGAAACCTCTCCTACGAGCAGTACTTC.